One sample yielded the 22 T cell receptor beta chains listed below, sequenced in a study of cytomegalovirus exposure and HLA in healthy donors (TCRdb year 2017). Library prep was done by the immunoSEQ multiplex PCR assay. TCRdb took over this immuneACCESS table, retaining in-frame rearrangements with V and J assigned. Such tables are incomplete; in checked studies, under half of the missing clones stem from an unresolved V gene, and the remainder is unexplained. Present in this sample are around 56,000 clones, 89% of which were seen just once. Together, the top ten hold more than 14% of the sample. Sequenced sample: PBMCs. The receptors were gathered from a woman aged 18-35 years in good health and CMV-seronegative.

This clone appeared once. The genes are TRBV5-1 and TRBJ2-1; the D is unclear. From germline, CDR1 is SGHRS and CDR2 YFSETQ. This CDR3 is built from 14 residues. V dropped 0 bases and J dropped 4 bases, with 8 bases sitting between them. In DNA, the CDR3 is TGCGCCAGCAGCTTGGAGTACAGTTACAATGAGCAGTTCTTC. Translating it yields CASSLEYSYNEQFF.

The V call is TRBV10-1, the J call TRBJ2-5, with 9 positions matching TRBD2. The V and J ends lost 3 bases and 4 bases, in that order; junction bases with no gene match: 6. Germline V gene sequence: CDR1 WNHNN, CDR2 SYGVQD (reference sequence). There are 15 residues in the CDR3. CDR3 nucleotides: TGCGCCAGCAGTGAACGGCGGGGGGGAGTAGAGACCCAGTACTTC. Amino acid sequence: CASSERRGGVETQYF.

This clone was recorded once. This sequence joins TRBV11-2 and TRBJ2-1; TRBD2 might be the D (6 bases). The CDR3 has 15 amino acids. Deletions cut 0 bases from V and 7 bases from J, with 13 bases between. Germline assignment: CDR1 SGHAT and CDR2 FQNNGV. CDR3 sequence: CASSLDGGALNEQFF. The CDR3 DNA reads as TGTGCCAGCAGCTTAGATGGAGGGGCTTTAAATGAGCAGTTCTTC.

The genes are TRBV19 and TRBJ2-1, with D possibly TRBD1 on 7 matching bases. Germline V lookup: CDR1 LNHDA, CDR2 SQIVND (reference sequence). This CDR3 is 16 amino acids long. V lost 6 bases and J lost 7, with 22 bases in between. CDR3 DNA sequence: TGTGCCAGTAGCCCGCCGGGACAGCGGGCGAAGAATGAGCAGTTCTTC. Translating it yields CASSPPGQRAKNEQFF.

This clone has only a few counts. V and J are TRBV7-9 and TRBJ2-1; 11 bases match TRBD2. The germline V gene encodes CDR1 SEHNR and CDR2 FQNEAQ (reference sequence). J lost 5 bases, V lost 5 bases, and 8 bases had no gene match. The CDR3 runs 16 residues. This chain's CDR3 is CASSPTGTSGHNEQFF. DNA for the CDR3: TGTGCCAGCAGCCCAACCGGGACTAGCGGTCACAATGAGCAGTTCTTC.

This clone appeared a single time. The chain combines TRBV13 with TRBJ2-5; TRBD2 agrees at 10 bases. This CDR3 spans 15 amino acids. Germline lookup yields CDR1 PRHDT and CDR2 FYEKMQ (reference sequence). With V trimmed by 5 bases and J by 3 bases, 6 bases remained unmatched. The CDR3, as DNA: TGTGCCAGCAGCCCTCGGAGCGGGGGGGAAGAGACCCAGTACTTC. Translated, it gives CASSPRSGGEETQYF.

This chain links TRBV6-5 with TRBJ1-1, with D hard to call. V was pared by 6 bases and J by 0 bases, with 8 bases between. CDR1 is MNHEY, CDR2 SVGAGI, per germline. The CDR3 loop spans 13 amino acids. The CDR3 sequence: CASSPVMNTEAFF. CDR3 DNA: TGTGCCAGCAGCCCAGTTATGAACACTGAAGCTTTCTTT.

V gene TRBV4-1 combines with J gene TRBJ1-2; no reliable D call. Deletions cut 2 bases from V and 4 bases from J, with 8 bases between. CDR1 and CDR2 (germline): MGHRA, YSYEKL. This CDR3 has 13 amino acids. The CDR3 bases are TGCGCCAGCAGCCAATCCACGCGCTATGGCTACACCTTC. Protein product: CASSQSTRYGYTF.

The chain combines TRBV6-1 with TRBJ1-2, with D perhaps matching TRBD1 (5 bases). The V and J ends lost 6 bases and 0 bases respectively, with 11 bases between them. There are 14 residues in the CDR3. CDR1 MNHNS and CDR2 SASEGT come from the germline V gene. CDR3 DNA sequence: TGTGCCAGCAGGGACGTGGGGCCTAACTATGGCTACACCTTC. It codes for CASRDVGPNYGYTF.

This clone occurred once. This CDR3 reads CASGLVTRPGVGAGELFF. The DNA of the CDR3 is TGTGCTAGTGGTTTGGTTACACGTCCAGGGGTAGGGGCCGGGGAGCTGTTTTTT. The V and J genes are TRBV12-5 and TRBJ2-2, with D possibly being TRBD1 (6 bases). Trimming stripped 0 bases from V and 6 bases from J, with 20 bases between. The CDR3 loop spans 18 amino acids. Germline V gene sequence: CDR1 LGHNT, CDR2 FRNRAP.

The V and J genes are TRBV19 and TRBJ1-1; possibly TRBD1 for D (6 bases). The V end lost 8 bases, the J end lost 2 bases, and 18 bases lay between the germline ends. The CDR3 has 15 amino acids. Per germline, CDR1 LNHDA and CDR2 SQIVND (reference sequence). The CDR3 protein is CASPLNYRENTEAFF. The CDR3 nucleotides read TGTGCCAGTCCTCTCAACTACAGGGAAAACACTGAAGCTTTCTTT. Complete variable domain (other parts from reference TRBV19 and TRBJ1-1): DGGITQSPKYLFRKEGQNVTLSCEQNLNHDAMYWYRQDPGQGLRLIYYSQIVNDFQKGDIAEGYSVSREKKESFPLTVTSAQKNPTAFYLCASPLNYRENTEAFFGQGTRLTVV.

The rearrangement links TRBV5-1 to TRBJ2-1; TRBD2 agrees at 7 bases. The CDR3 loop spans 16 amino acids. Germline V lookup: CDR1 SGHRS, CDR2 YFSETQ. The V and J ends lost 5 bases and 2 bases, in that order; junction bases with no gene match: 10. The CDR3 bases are TGCGCCAGCAGTTTTAGCGGGCGCCTTACCTACAATGAGCAGTTCTTC. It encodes CASSFSGRLTYNEQFF.

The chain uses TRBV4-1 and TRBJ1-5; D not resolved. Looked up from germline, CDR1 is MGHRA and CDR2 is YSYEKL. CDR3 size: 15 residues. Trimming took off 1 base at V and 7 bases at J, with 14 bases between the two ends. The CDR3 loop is CASSQVWASKQPQHF. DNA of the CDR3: TGCGCCAGCAGCCAAGTTTGGGCTTCTAAGCAGCCCCAGCATTTT.

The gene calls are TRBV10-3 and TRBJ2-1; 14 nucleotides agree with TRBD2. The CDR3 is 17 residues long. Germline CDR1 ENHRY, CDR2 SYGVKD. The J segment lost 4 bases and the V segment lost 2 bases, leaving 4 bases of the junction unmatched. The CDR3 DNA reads TGTGCCATCAGTGAGCCGGGACTAGCGGGGGAGTACAATGAGCAGTTCTTC. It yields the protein CAISEPGLAGEYNEQFF.

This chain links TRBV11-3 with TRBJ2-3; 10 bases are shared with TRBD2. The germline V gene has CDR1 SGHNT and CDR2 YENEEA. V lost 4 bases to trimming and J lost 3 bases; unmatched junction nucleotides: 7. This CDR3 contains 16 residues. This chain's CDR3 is CASSWTSGAPTDTQYF. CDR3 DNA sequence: TGTGCCAGCAGCTGGACTAGCGGAGCACCTACAGATACGCAGTATTTT.

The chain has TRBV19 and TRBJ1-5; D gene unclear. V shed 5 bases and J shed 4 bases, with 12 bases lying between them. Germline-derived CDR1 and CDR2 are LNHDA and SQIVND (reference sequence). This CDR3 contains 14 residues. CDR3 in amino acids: CASSGRGWNQPQHF. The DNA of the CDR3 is TGTGCCAGTAGTGGACGGGGATGGAATCAGCCCCAGCATTTT.

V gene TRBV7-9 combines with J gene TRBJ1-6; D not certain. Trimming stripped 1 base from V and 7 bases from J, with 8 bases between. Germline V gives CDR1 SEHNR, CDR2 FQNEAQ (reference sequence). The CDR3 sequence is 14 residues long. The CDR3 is CASSLVRGNSPLHF. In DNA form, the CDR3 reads TGTGCCAGCAGCTTAGTTCGAGGAAATTCACCCCTCCACTTT.

CDR3 nucleotides: TGTGCCAGCAGCTTAGGGACGGACGCTAGGGGTGGAGAAAAACTGTTTTTT. Its protein product is CASSLGTDARGGEKLFF. The V call is TRBV7-2, the J call TRBJ1-4, with D tentatively TRBD1 (5 bases). This CDR3 has 17 amino acids. Germline V CDR1 and CDR2: SGHTA, FQGNSA. V lost 1 base and J lost 8, with 20 bases in between.

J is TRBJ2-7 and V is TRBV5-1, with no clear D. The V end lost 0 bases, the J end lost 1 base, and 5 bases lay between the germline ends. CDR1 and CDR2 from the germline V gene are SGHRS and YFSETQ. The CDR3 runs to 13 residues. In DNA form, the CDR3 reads TGCGCCAGCAGCTTGGACAGATCCTACGAGCAGTACTTC. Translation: CASSLDRSYEQYF.

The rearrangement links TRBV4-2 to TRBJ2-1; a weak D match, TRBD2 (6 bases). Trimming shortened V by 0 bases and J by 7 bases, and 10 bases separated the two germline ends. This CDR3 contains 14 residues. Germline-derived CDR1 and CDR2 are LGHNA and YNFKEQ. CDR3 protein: CASSQEGLFNEQFF. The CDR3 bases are TGTGCCAGCAGCCAAGAGGGACTCTTTAATGAGCAGTTCTTC.

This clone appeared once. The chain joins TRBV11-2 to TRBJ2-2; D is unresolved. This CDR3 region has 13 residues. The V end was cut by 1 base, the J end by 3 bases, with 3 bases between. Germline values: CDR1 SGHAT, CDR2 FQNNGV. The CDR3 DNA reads TGTGCCAGCAGCTTAGCGTACACCGGGGAGCTGTTTTTT. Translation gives CASSLAYTGELFF. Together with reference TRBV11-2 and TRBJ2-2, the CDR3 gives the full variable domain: EAGVAQSPRYKIIEKRQSVAFWCNPISGHATLYWYQQILGQGPKLLIQFQNNGVVDDSQLPKDRFSAERLKGVDSTLKIQPAKLEDSAVYLCASSLAYTGELFFGEGSRLTVL.

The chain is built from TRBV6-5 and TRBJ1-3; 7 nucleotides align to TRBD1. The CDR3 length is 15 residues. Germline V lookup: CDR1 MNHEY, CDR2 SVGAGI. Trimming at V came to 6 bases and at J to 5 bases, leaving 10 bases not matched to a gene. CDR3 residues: CASRQGQPPRNTIYF. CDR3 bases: TGTGCCAGCAGACAGGGACAGCCTCCCAGAAACACCATATATTTT.